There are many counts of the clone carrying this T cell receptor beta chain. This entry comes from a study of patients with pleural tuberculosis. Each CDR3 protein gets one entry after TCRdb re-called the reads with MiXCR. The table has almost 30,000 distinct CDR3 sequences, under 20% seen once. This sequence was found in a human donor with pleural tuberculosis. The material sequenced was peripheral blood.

The CDR3 nucleotides read TGCGCCAGCAGCCCGACAGGGGGCAATGGCTACACCTTC. Translating gives CASSPTGGNGYTF. The chain has TRBV5-1 and TRBJ1-2, with TRBD1 matching over 10 bases. V shed 4 bases and J 6 bases; nucleotides not matched to a gene: 3. Germline CDR1 and CDR2: SGHRS and YFSETQ. This CDR3 contains 13 residues.